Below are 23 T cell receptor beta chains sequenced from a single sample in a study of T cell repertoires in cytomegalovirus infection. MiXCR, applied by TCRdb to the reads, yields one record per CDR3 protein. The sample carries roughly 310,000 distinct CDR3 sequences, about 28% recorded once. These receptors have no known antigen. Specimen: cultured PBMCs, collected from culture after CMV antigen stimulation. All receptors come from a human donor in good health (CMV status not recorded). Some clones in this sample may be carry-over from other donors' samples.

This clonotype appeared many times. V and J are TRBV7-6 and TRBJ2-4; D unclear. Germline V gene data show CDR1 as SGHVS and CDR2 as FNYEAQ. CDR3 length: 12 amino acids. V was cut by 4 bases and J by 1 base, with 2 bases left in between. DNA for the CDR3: TGTGCCAGCAGCTCCGCCAAAAACATTCAGTACTTC. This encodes CASSSAKNIQYF.

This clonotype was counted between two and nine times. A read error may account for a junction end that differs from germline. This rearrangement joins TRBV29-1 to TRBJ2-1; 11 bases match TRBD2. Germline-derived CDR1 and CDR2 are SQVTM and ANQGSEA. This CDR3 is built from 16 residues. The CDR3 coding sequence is TGCAGCGTTGAAAGCGTAATAGCGGGAGGGTACAGTGAGCAGTTCTTC. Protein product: CSVESVIAGGYSEQFF.

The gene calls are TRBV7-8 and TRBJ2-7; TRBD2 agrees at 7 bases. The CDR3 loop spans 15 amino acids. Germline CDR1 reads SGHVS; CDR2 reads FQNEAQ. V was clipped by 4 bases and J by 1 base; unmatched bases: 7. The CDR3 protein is CASSSRDYRSYEQYF. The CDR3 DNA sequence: TGTGCCAGCAGCTCCCGGGACTACCGATCCTACGAGCAGTACTTC.

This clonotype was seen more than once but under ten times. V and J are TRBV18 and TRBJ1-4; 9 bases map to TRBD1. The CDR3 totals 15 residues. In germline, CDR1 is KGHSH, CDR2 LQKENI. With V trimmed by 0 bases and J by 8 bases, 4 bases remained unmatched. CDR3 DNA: TGTGCCAGCTCACCACCGGGACAGGGTTTAGAAAAACTGTTTTTT. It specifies CASSPPGQGLEKLFF.

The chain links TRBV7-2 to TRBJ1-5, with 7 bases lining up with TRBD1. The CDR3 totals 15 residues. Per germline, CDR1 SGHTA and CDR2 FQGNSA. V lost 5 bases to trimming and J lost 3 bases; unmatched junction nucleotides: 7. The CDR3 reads CASSQTGTSNQPQHF. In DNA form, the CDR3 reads TGTGCCAGCAGCCAGACAGGGACTTCCAATCAGCCCCAGCATTTT.

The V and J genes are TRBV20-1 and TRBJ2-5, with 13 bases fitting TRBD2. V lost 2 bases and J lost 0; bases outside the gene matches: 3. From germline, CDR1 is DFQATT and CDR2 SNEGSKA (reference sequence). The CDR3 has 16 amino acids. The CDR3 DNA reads TGCAGTGCTAGATCCGGACTAGCGGGGGACCAAGAGACCCAGTACTTC. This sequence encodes CSARSGLAGDQETQYF.

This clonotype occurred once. CDR3 bases: TGTGCCAGCAGTTTAGGGTTGGGAGGCTACACCTTC. Translation: CASSLGLGGYTF. This chain connects TRBV12-3 or TRBV12-4 to TRBJ1-2; no clear D. Deletions cut 1 base from V and 8 bases from J, with 8 bases between. The CDR3 has 12 amino acids.

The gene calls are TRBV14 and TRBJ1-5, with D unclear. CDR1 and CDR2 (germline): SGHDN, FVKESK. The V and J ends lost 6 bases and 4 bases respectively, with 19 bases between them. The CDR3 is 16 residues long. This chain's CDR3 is CASSPGSGVPNQPQHF. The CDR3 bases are TGTGCCAGCAGTCCCGGTAGCGGAGTCCCAAATCAGCCCCAGCATTTT.

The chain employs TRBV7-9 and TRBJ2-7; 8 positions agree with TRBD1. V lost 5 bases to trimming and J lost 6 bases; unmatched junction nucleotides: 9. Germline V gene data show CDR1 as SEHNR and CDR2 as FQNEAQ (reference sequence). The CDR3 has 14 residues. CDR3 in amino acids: CASSAGQGWGEQYF. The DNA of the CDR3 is TGTGCCAGCAGCGCCGGACAGGGATGGGGCGAGCAGTACTTC.

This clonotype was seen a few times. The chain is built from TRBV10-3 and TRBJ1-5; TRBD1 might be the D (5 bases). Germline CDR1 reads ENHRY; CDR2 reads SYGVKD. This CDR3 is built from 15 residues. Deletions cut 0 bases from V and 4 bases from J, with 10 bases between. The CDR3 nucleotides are TGTGCCATCAGTGAGTCGGCCTGGGGGAATCAGCCCCAGCATTTT. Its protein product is CAISESAWGNQPQHF.

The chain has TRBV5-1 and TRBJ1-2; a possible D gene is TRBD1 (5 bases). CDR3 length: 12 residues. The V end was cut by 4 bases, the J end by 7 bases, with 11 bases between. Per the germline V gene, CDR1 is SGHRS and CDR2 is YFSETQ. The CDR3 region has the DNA TGCGCCAGCAGCACAAGGACATCTGGCTACACCTTC. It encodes CASSTRTSGYTF.

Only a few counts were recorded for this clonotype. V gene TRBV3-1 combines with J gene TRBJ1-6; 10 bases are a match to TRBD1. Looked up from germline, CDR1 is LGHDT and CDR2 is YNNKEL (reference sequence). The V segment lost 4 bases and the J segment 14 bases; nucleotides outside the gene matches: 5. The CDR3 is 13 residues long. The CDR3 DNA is TGTGCCAGCAGCCGCCCCGGACAGGGGGCCCTCCACTTT. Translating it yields CASSRPGQGALHF. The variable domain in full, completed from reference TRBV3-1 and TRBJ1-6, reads DTAVSQTPKYLVTQMGNDKSIKCEQNLGHDTMYWYKQDSKKFLKIMFSYNNKELIINETVPNRFSPKSPDKAHLNLHINSLELGDSAVYFCASSRPGQGALHFGNGTRLTVT.

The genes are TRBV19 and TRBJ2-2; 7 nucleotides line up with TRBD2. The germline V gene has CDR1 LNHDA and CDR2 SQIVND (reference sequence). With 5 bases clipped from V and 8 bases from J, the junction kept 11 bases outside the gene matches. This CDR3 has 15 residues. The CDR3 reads CASSFLLAAGGELFF. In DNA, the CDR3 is TGTGCCAGTAGTTTCCTCCTAGCGGCCGGGGGGGAGCTGTTTTTT.

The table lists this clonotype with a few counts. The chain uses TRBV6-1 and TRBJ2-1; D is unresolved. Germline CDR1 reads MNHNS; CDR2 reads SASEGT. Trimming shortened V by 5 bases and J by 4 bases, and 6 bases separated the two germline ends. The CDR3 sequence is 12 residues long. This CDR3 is CASSLMYNEQFF. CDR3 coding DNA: TGTGCCAGCAGTCTTATGTACAATGAGCAGTTCTTC.

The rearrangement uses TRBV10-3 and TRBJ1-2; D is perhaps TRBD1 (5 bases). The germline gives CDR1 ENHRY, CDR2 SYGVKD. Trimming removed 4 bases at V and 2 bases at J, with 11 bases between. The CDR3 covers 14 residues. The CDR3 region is CAISGKTDNYGYTF. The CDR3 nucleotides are TGTGCCATCAGTGGGAAGACAGACAACTATGGCTACACCTTC.

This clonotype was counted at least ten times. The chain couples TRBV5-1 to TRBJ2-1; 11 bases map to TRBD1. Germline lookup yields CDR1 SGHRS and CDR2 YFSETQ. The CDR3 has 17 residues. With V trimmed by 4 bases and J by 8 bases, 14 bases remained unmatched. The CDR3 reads CASSPTPRTGGLDEQFF. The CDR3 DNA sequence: TGCGCCAGCAGCCCGACGCCTCGGACAGGGGGCTTGGATGAGCAGTTCTTC. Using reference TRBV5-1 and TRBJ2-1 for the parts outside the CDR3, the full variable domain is KAGVTQTPRYLIKTRGQQVTLSCSPISGHRSVSWYQQTPGQGLQFLFEYFSETQRNKGNFPGRFSGRQFSNSRSEMNVSTLELGDSALYLCASSPTPRTGGLDEQFFGPGTRLTVL.

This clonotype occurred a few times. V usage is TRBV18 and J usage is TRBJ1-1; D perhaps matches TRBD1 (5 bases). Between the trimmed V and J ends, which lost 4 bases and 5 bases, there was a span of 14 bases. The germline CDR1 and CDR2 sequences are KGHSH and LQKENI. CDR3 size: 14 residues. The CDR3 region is CASSLPGTDTEAFF. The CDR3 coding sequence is TGTGCCAGCTCACTACCTGGGACGGATACTGAAGCTTTCTTT.

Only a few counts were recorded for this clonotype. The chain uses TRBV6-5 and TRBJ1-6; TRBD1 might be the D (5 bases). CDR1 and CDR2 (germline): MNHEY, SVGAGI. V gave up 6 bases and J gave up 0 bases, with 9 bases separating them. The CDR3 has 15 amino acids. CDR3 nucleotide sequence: TGTGCCAGCAGGGCAGGGAGCTCCTATAATTCACCCCTCCACTTT. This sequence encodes CASRAGSSYNSPLHF.

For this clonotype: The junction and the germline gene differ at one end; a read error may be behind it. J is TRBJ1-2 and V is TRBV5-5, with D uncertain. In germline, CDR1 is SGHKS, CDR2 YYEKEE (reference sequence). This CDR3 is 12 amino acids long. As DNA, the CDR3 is TGTGCCAGCAGCTTGGCAGGTCAGCGCACCGACTTC. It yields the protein CASSLAGQRTDF.

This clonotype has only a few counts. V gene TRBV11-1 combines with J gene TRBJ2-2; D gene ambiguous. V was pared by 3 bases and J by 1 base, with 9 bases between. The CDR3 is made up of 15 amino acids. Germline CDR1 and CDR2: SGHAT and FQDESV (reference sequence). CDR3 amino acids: CASSFAERNTGELFF. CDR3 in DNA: TGTGCCAGCAGCTTTGCCGAGCGGAACACCGGGGAGCTGTTTTTT.

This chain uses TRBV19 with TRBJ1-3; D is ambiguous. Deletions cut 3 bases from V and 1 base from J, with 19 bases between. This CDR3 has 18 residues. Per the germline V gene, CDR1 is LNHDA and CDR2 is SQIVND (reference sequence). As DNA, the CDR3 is TGTGCCAGTAGTATTCATAGATCGCGAACAGCATCTGGAAACACCATATATTTT. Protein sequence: CASSIHRSRTASGNTIYF.

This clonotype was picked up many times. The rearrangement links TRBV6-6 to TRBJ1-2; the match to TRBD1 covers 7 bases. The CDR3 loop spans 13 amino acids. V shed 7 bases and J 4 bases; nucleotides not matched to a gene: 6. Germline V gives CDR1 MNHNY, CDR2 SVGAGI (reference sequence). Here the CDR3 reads CASTRQGSYGYTF. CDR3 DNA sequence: TGTGCCAGCACTAGACAGGGATCCTATGGCTACACCTTC.

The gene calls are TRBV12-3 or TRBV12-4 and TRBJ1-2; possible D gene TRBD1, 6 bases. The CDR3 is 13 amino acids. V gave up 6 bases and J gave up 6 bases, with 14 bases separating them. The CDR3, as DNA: TGTGCCAGCAGGCCCGCGGGGGCGAATGGCTACACCTTC. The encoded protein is CASRPAGANGYTF.